This TCR beta chain was captured by sequencing in a study of cytomegalovirus exposure and HLA in healthy donors. The study sampled nominally healthy donors, though unrecorded immune exposures were likely. The V end was cut by 1 base, the J end by 7 bases, with 6 bases between. From germline, CDR1 is SGHTS and CDR2 YDEGEE. The CDR3 is made up of 13 amino acids. Findings of the study overall: Exclusion as indistinguishable affected some V segments, including TRBV6-2 and TRBV6-3. Later analysis identified several of the most significant clusters that appeared linked to common viral pathogens.

PCR was performed using 60 Vbeta and 13 Jbeta primers. Using immunoSEQ multiplex PCR, the repertoire was profiled, and TCRdb retains in-frame clones only, with some absent. The profile shows 180,000 or so clones, under 80% of them singletons. A remark on this clone: Its target is unknown.

This sequence was found in a human donor in good health. Sequencing input: PBMCs. The chain uses TRBV5-8 and TRBJ1-6; perhaps TRBD1 as D (6 bases). The CDR3 is CASSLTGNSPLHF. The CDR3 nucleotides read TGTGCCAGCAGCTTGACAGGGAATTCACCCCTCCACTTT.